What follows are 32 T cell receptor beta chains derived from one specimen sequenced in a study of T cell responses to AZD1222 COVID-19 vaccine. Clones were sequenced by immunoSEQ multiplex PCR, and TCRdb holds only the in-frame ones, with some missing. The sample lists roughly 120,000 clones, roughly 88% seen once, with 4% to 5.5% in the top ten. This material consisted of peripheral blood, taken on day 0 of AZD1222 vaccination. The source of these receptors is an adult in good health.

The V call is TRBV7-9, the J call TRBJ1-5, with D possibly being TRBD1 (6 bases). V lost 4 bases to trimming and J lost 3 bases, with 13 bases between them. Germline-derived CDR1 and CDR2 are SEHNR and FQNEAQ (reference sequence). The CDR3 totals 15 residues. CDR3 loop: CASSSPGASNQPQHF. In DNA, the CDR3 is TGTGCCAGCAGCTCGCCGGGGGCCTCCAATCAGCCCCAGCATTTT.

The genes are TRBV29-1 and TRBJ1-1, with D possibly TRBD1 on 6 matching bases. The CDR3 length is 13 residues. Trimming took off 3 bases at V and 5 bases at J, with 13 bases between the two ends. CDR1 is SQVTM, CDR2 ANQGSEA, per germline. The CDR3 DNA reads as TGCAGCGTTGATCAGGGGCTGAGGACTGAAGCTTTCTTT. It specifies CSVDQGLRTEAFF.

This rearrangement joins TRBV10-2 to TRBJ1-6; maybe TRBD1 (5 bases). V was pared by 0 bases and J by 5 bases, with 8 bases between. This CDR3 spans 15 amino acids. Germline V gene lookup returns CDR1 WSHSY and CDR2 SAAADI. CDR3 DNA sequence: TGCGCCAGCAGTGAGTCGGGGACCGATAATTCACCCCTCCACTTT. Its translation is CASSESGTDNSPLHF.

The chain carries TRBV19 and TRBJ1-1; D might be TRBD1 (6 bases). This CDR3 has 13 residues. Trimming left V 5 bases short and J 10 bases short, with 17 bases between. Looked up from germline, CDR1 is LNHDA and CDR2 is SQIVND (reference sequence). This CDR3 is CASSQGMRGGAFF. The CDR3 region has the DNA TGTGCCAGTAGTCAAGGGATGAGAGGGGGAGCTTTCTTT.

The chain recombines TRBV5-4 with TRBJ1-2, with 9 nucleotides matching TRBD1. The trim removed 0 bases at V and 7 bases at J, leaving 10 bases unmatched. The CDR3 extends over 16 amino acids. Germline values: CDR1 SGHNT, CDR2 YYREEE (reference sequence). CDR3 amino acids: CASSLAPKQGALGYTF. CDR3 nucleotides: TGTGCCAGCAGCTTGGCCCCCAAACAGGGGGCGCTTGGCTACACCTTC.

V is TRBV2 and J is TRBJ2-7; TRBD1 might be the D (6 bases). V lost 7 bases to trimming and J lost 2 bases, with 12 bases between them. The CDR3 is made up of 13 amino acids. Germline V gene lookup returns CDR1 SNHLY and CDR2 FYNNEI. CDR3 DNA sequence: TGTGCCAGCACCGCGGACAGAACCTACGAGCAGTACTTC. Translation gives CASTADRTYEQYF.

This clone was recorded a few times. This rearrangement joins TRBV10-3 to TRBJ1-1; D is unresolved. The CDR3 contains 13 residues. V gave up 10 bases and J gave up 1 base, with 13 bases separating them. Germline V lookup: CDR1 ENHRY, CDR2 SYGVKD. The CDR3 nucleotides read TGTGCCACTGAAAGGGCAGCGAACACTGAAGCTTTCTTT. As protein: CATERAANTEAFF.

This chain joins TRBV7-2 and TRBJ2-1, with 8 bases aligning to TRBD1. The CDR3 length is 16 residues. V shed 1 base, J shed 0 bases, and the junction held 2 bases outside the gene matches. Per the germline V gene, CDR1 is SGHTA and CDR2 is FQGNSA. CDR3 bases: TGTGCCAGCAGCTTAGTGGGGACAGGCTCCTACAATGAGCAGTTCTTC. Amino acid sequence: CASSLVGTGSYNEQFF.

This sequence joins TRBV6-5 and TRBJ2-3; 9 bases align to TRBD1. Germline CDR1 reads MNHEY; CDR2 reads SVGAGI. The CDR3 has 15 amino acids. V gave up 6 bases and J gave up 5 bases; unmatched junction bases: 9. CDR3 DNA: TGTGCCAGCAGAAAGGGACAGGGCTCTGTAGATACGCAGTATTTT. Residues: CASRKGQGSVDTQYF.

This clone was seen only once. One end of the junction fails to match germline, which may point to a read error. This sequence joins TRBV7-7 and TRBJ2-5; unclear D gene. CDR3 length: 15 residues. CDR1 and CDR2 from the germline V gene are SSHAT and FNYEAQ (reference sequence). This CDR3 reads CASSLGLQGPETQYF. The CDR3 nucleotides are TGTGCTAGCAGCTTAGGCCTTCAAGGGCCAGAGACCCAGTACTTC.

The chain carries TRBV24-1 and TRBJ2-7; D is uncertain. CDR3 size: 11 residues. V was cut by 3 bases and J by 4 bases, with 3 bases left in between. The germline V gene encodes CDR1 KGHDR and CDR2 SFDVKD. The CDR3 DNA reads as TGTGCCACCAGTGATGGGTACGAGCAGTACTTC. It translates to CATSDGYEQYF.

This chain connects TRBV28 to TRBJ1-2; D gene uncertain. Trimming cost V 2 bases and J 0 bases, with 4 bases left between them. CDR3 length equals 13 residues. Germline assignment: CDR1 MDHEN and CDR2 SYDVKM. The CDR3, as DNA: TGTGCCAGCAGTTTACCTCCTAACTATGGCTACACCTTC. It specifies CASSLPPNYGYTF.

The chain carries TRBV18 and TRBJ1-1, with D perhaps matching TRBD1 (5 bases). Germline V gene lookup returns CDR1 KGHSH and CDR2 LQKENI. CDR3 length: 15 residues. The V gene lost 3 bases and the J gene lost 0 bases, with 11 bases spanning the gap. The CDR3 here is CASSPGRALNTEAFF. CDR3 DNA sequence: TGTGCCAGCTCACCGGGACGGGCGCTGAACACTGAAGCTTTCTTT.

CDR3 loop: CASSLLYNEQFF. DNA for the CDR3: TGTGCCAGCAGTCTCCTATACAATGAGCAGTTCTTC. V gene TRBV6-2 or TRBV6-3 combines with J gene TRBJ2-1; no reliable D call. The V gene lost 5 bases and the J gene lost 4 bases, with 6 bases spanning the gap. Germline CDR1 and CDR2: MNHEY and SVGEGT. CDR3 size: 12 residues.

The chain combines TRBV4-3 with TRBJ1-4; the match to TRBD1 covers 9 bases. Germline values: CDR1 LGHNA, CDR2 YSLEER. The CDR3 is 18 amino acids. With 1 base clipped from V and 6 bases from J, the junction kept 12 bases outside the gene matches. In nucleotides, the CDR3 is TGCGCCAGCAGCCAAGTCCGGGAATCAAGGGACAGGGATGAAAAACTGTTTTTT. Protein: CASSQVRESRDRDEKLFF.

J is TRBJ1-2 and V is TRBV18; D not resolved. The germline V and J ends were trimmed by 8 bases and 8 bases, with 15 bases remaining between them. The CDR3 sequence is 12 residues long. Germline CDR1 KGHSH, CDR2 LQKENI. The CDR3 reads CASKGGESGYTF. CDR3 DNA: TGTGCCAGCAAGGGCGGGGAGTCCGGCTACACCTTC.

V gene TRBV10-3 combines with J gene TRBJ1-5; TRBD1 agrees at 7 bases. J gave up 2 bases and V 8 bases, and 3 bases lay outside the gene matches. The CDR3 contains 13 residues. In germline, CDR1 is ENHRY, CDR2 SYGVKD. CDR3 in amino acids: CAIGQAGNQPQHF. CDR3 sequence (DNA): TGTGCCATCGGACAGGCCGGCAATCAGCCCCAGCATTTT.

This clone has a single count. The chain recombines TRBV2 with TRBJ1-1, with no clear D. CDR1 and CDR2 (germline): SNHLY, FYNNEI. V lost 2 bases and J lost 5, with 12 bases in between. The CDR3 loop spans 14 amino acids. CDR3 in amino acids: CASSESAFRTEAFF. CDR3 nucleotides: TGTGCCAGCAGTGAATCTGCCTTTAGGACTGAAGCTTTCTTT.

The CDR3 sequence: CATSKAGDYNEQFF. The CDR3 DNA reads TGTGCCACCAGCAAGGCGGGGGACTACAATGAGCAGTTCTTC. The chain uses TRBV15 and TRBJ2-1; 7 nucleotides align to TRBD2. This CDR3 has 14 amino acids. The V segment lost 4 bases and the J segment 3 bases; nucleotides outside the gene matches: 3. From germline, CDR1 is LNHNV and CDR2 YYDKDF (reference sequence).

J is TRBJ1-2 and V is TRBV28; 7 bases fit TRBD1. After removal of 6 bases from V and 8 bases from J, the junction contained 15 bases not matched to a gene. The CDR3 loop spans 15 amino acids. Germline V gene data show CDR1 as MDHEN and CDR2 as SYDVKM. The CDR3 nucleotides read TGTGCCAGCAGACCTTGGACAGGAGGGGGGTACGGCTACACCTTC. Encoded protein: CASRPWTGGGYGYTF.

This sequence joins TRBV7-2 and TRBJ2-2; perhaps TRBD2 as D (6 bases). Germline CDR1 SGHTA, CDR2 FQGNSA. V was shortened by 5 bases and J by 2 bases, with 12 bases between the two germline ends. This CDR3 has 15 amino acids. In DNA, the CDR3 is TGTGCCAGCAGCACGGACTACCGTAACACCGGGGAGCTGTTTTTT. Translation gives CASSTDYRNTGELFF.

CDR3 bases: TGTGCCAGCAGCTTAGTCGGGGGAGAGACCCAGTACTTC. This translates into CASSLVGGETQYF. The V and J genes are TRBV7-3 and TRBJ2-5; perhaps TRBD2 as D (6 bases). Germline lookup yields CDR1 SGHTA and CDR2 FQGTGA. The V and J ends lost 2 bases and 4 bases respectively, with 8 bases between them. The CDR3 runs to 13 residues.

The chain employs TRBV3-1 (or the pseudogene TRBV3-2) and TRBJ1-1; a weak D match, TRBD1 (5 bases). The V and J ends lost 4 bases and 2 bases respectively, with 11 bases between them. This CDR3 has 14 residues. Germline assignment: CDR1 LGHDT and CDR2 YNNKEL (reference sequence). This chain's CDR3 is CASSPWDSNTEAFF. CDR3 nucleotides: TGTGCCAGCAGCCCCTGGGACTCTAACACTGAAGCTTTCTTT.

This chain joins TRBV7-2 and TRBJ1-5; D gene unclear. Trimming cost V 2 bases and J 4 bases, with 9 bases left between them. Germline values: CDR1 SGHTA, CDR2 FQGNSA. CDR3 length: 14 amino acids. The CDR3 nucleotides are TGTGCCAGCAGCTTAATGGAGGGAAATCAGCCCCAGCATTTT. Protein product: CASSLMEGNQPQHF.

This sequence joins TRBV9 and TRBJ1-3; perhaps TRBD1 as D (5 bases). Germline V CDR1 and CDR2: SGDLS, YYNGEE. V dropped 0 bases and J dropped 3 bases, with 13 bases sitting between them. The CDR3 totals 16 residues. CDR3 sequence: CASSVAGAALGNTIYF. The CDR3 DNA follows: TGTGCCAGCAGCGTAGCTGGGGCGGCTCTTGGAAACACCATATATTTT.

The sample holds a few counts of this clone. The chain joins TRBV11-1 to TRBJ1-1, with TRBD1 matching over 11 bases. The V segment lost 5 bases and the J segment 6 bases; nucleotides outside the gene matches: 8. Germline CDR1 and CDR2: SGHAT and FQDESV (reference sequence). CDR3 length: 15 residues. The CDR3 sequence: CASSQDRGRQAEAFF. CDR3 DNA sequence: TGTGCCAGCAGCCAGGACAGGGGGCGTCAAGCTGAAGCTTTCTTT.

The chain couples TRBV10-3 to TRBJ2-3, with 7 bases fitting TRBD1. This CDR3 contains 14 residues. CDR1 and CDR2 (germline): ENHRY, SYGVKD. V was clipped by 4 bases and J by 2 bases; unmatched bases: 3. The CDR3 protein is CAISGQGNTDTQYF. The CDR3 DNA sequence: TGTGCCATCAGTGGACAGGGCAACACAGATACGCAGTATTTT.

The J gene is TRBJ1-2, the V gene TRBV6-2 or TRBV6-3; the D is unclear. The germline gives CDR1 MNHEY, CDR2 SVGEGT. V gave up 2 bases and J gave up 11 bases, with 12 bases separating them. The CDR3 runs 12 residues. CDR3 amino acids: CASSYEAAVYTF. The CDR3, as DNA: TGTGCCAGCAGTTACGAGGCAGCAGTATACACCTTC.

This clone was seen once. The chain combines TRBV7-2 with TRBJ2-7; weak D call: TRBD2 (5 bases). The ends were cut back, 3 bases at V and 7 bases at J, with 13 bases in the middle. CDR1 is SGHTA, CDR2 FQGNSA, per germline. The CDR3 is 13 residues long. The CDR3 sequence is CASSFGGPGEQYF. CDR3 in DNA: TGTGCCAGCAGCTTTGGCGGGCCTGGGGAGCAGTACTTC.

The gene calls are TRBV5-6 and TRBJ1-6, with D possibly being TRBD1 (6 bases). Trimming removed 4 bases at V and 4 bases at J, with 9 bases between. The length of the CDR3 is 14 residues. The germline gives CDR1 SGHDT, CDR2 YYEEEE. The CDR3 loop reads CASSLQGYNSPLHF. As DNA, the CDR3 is TGTGCCAGCAGCCTTCAGGGGTATAATTCACCCCTCCACTTT.

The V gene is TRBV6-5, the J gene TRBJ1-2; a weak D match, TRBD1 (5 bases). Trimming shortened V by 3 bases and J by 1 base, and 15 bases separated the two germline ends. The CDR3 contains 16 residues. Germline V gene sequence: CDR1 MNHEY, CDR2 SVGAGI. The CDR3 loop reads CASSYGPGGGNYGYTF. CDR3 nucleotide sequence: TGTGCCAGCAGTTATGGGCCGGGGGGAGGTAACTATGGCTACACCTTC.

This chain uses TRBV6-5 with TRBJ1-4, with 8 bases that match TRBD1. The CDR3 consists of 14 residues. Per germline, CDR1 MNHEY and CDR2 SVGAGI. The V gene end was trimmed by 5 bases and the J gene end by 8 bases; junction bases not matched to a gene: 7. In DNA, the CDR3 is TGTGCCAGCAGTCTGGACAGGGTGGGGGAAAAACTGTTTTTT. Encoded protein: CASSLDRVGEKLFF.